The subject of this entry is one TCR beta chain. Antigen unknown. Germline V CDR1 and CDR2: MNHEY, SVGAGI. This CDR3 region has 17 residues. This entry is derived from a study of CXCR3-negative and CXCR3-positive naive CD8 T cells. Study-wide results and caveats: TRB CDR3s were more hydrophobic in CXCR3-positive than in CXCR3-negative naive cells.

Via 5' RACE with UMI labels, TRB cDNA libraries were prepared. For each CDR3 protein, TCRdb gives one entry from its re-call of the 5' RACE reads, without DNA. The table lists some 68,000 distinct CDR3 sequences. Sample: naive CXCR3+ CD8+ T cells from blood. The sample's subset: CD45RO-CCR7+CD27+CD95- naive CD8+ T cells expressing CXCR3 (TNR3+). The TCR was taken from a human donor in good health. Some clones in this sample may be carry-over from other donors' samples. The J gene is TRBJ2-1, the V gene TRBV6-5; TCRdb's D call, TRBD2, is unchecked because there is no DNA. The CDR3 sequence is CASGLSGRAFFYNEQFF.